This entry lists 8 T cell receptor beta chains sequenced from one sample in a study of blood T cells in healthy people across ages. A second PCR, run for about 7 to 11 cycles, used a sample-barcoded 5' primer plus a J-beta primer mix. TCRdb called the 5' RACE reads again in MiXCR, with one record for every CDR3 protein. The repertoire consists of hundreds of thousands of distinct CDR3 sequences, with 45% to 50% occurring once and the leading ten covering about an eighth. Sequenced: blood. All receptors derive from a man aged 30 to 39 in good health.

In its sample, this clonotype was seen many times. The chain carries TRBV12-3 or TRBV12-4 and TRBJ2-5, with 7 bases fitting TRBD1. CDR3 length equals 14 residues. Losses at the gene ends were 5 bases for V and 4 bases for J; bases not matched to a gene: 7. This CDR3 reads CASSLSTGRETQYF. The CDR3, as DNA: TGTGCCAGCAGTCTATCGACAGGGCGAGAGACCCAGTACTTC.

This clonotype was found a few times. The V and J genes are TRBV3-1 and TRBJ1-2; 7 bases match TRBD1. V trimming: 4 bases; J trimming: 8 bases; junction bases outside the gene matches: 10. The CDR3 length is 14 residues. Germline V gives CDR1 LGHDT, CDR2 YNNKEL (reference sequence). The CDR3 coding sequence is TGTGCCAGCAGCCCTCGCGACAGGGCGGGCGGCTACACCTTC. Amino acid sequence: CASSPRDRAGGYTF.

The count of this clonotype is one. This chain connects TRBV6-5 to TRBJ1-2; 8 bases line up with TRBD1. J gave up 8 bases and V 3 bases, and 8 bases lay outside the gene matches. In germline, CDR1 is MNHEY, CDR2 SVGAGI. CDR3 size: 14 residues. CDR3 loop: CASSYSLDRDGYTF. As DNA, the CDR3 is TGTGCCAGCAGTTATAGTCTGGACAGGGACGGCTACACCTTC.

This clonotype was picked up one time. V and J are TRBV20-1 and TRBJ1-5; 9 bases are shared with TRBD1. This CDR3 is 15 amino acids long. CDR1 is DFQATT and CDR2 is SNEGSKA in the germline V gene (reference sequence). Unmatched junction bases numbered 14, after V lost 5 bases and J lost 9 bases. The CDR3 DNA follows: TGCAGTGCTGGCTCCGGGACAGGGAATGGCTGGCCCCAGCATTTT. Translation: CSAGSGTGNGWPQHF.

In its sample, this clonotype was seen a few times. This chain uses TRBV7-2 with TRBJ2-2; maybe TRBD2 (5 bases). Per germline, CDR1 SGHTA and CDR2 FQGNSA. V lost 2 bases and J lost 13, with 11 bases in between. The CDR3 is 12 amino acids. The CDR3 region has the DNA TGTGCCAGCAGCTTATTAGGACTGCCGCTGTTTTTT. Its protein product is CASSLLGLPLFF.

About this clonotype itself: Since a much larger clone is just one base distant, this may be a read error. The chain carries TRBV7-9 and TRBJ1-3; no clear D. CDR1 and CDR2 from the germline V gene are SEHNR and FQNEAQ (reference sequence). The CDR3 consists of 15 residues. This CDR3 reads CASRLGGGSGNTIYF. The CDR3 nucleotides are TGTGCCAGCCGCTTAGGCGGCGGCTCTGGAAACACCATATATTTT.

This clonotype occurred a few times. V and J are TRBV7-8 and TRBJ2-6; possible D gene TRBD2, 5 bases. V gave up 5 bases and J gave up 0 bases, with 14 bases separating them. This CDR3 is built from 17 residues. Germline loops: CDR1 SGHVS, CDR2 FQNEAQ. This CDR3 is CASSPPGSFSGANVLTF. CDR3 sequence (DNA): TGTGCCAGCAGCCCCCCGGGGTCCTTCTCTGGGGCCAACGTCCTGACTTTC.

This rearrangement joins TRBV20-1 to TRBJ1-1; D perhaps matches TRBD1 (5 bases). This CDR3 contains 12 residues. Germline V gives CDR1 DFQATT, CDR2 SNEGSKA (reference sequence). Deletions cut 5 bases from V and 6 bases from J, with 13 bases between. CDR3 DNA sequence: TGCAGTGCTCCGAGGACGGGACCTGAAGCTTTCTTT. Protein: CSAPRTGPEAFF.